This TCR beta chain comes out of a study of CD8 T cells in Susac syndrome. Study observations and caveats: The study conceded that its TCR sequencing and HLA analysis involved relatively few individuals.

Of note for this clonotype: Its antigen is unidentified.

Sequencing of TCR beta was performed on blood CD8+ and CD4+ T cells. Trimming took off 0 bases at V and 8 bases at J, with 23 bases between the two ends. The CDR3 has 18 residues. CDR1 is LNHNV and CDR2 is YYDKDF in the germline V gene (reference sequence). cDNA came from 0.5 to 1 ug RNA primed by random hexamers. Amplification of TCR beta CDR3 was carried out by immunoSEQ multiplex PCR, which covered 54 Vbeta and 13 Jbeta segments. TCRdb independently ran MiXCR on the immunoSEQ multiplex PCR reads; one entry per CDR3 protein. Among 100,000 to 150,000 distinct CDR3 sequences listed, over 90% were seen once.

The V call is TRBV15, the J call TRBJ2-1, with D perhaps given as TRBD1 or TRBD2 (5 bases each). This sequence originates from a human donor with Susac syndrome. Sequencing was done on a sample of CD4+ T cells from PBMCs. The CDR3 DNA sequence: TGTGCCACCAGCAGAGATCTGGTTAGAGGGACCCTAGGGGATGAGCAGTTCTTC. Amino acid sequence: CATSRDLVRGTLGDEQFF.